Each of the 21 T cell receptor delta chains below was sequenced from the same sample in a study of γδ T cells in repeated Plasmodium falciparum infection. Gammadelta T cells were flow-sorted from PBMC into Vgamma9/Vdelta2+ and Vdelta2-negative populations for bulk analysis. TCRdb fed the multiplex PCR reads into CATT to redo clone calling. The table includes approximately 50,000 delta-chain clones, around 2% detected once. Sequenced material: gamma-delta T cells from blood. These receptors came from a pool of human donors (malaria-infected and uninfected, not separated).

This clone was counted at least ten times. This chain connects TRDV1 to TRDJ1; D call uncertain. From germline, CDR1 is TSWWSYY and CDR2 QGS. V lost 5 bases and J 4 bases, leaving 38 bases between the germline ends. CDR3 size: 22 residues. The CDR3 here is CALGFIYYSIGSWAGNGDKLIF. CDR3 in DNA: TGTGCTCTTGGGTTCATTTATTACTCCATCGGATCTTGGGCGGGTAATGGCGATAAACTCATCTTT.

The sample holds many counts of this clone. It differs at one base from a far larger clone, so likely a read error. The sample has other DNA sequences that encode this CDR3 too. V usage is TRDV3 and J usage is TRDJ1; TRDD3 agrees at 11 bases. CDR1 TVYSNPD and CDR2 GDNSRS come from the germline V gene (reference sequence). The CDR3 is 21 residues long. The ends lost 2 bases at V and 2 bases at J; junction bases unmatched: 25. The CDR3 coding sequence is TGTGCCTTTCCGCGGGGCCTTCCCCGAAACTGGGGGATAGTAGCGACCGATAAACTCATCTTT. It is translated as CAFPRGLPRNWGIVATDKLIF. The variable domain in full, completed from reference TRDV3 and TRDJ1, reads CDKVTQSSPDQTVASGSEVVLLCTYDTVYSNPDLFWYRIRPDYSFQFVFYGDNSRSEGADFTQGRFSVKHILTQKAFHLVISPVRTEDSATYYCAFPRGLPRNWGIVATDKLIFGKGTRVTVEP.

Note on this clone: This likely came from a read error, as a far larger clone is one base away. Other DNA variants within this sample encode the same CDR3. The rearrangement uses TRDV2 and TRDJ1; D not certain. TCRdb gives no J gene; it was assigned here by matching the DNA to germline. V was pared by 2 bases and J by 0 bases, with 21 bases between. Germline CDR1 reads GEAIGNYY; CDR2 reads EKD. The CDR3 consists of 18 residues. As DNA, the CDR3 is TGTGCCTGTGACAGCCTCGGAGACGGACCTAAGTACACCGATAAACTCATCTTT. Protein: CACDSLGDGPKYTDKLIF.

This clone was counted only a few times. The protein given by TCRdb reflects a much larger clone and differs at residue 7 from this DNA's translation, likely from a read error; the protein shown is the DNA's translation. The chain has TRDV2 and TRDJ1, with D perhaps TRDD3 (5 bases). Here the J gene came from matching the DNA to germline, since TCRdb omits it. From germline, CDR1 is GEAIGNYY and CDR2 EKD. The V end lost 3 bases, the J end lost 1 base, and 14 bases lay between the germline ends. The CDR3 extends over 15 amino acids. The CDR3: CACDLLEELTDKLIF. Here the CDR3 DNA reads TGTGCCTGTGACTTACTGGAGGAGCTCACCGATAAACTCATCTTT.

This clone was picked up a small number of times. A read error likely explains this, since a far larger clone differs by one base. The sample has other DNA sequences that encode this CDR3 too. The rearrangement uses TRDV3 and TRDJ1; 10 bases line up with TRDD3. TCRdb lists no J gene, so it was determined here by aligning the DNA to germline. Germline V gene lookup returns CDR1 TVYSNPD and CDR2 GDNSRS (reference sequence). This CDR3 region has 14 residues. As DNA, the CDR3 is TGCGCCTCCTGGGGGATAAGTTACACCGATAAACTCATCTTT. Translating gives CASWGISYTDKLIF.

This clone ranks as medium-sized. Other DNA variants within this sample encode the same CDR3. The rearrangement links TRDV1 to TRDJ1; D is uncertain. V was pared by 4 bases and J by 0 bases, with 6 bases between. This CDR3 contains 13 residues. The V gene's germline CDR1 is TSWWSYY and CDR2 QGS. CDR3 sequence reads: CALGGYNTDKLIF. CDR3 nucleotide sequence: TGTGCTCTTGGGGGTTATAACACCGATAAACTCATCTTT.

About this clone itself: The protein TCRdb lists belongs to a much larger clone and differs from this DNA's translation at residue 19, which points to a read error; the protein shown is made from the DNA. The chain has TRDV2 and TRDJ1, with TRDD3 matching over 12 bases. As TCRdb names no J gene, one was assigned here on the basis of a DNA match to germline. The CDR3 extends over 24 amino acids. The trim removed 1 base at V and 4 bases at J, leaving 30 bases unmatched. Germline-derived CDR1 and CDR2 are GEAIGNYY and EKD. Here the CDR3 reads CACDTLPGGYADAQPKLYIDKLIF. For the CDR3, the DNA is TGTGCCTGTGACACTCTTCCTGGGGGATACGCGGATGCACAACCCAAATTGTACATCGATAAACTCATCTTT.

This clone came up many times. CDR3 coding DNA: TGTGCTCTTGGGGAACTAAGGAGGAGATACTGGGGGATGGTGTACACCGATAAACTCATCTTT. Translation: CALGELRRRYWGMVYTDKLIF. The chain links TRDV1 to TRDJ1; the match to TRDD3 covers 10 bases. The CDR3 totals 21 residues. From germline, CDR1 is TSWWSYY and CDR2 QGS. With 0 bases clipped from V and 0 bases from J, the junction kept 16 bases outside the gene matches.

For this clone: With a far larger clone one base away, a read error is the likely cause. Other DNA sequences in this sample translate to the same CDR3. V gene TRDV1 combines with J gene TRDJ4; 13 nucleotides match TRDD3. TCRdb supplies no J gene; here it was assigned by aligning the nucleotide sequence to germline. This CDR3 contains 24 residues. Looked up from germline, CDR1 is TSWWSYY and CDR2 is QGS. In nucleotides, the CDR3 is TGTGCTCTCGGGGAACTAACTTTTCCGCTTCCTACGGGTCCTACTGGGGGATACGCGAGACCCCTGATCTTT. This codes for CALGELTFPLPTGPTGGYARPLIF.

Comments on this clone: One junction end disagrees with the germline gene, perhaps due to a read error. This rearrangement joins TRDV1 to TRDJ1, with D perhaps matching TRDD3 (5 bases). Germline matching of the DNA provided the J gene here, since TCRdb leaves it blank. CDR3 length: 15 amino acids. The germline V gene encodes CDR1 TSWWSYY and CDR2 QGS. CDR3 amino acids: CSGHMGLAQSRGLIF. CDR3 nucleotides: TGCTCTGGGCACATGGGTCTCGCCCAGTCGCGGGGACTCATCTTT.

This clone has more than one count but fewer than ten. The protein TCRdb lists belongs to a much larger clone and differs from this DNA's translation at residue 9, which points to a read error; the protein shown is made from the DNA. The chain carries TRDV2 and TRDJ1, with 7 nucleotides matching TRDD3. Looked up from germline, CDR1 is GEAIGNYY and CDR2 is EKD. The CDR3 spans 15 residues. Losses at the gene ends were 3 bases for V and 10 bases for J; bases not matched to a gene: 16. This chain's CDR3 is CACDALTGDSGGLIF. The CDR3 DNA is TGTGCCTGTGACGCCCTTACTGGGGACTCCGGGGGACTCATCTTT.

This clone was seen only a few times. The protein given by TCRdb reflects a much larger clone and differs at residue 15 from this DNA's translation, likely from a read error; the protein shown is the DNA's translation. This sequence joins TRDV1 and TRDJ1; 9 positions match TRDD3. The J gene, absent from TCRdb, was called here by matching the DNA to germline. Germline loops: CDR1 TSWWSYY, CDR2 QGS. The CDR3 has 23 amino acids. Unmatched junction bases numbered 25, after V lost 0 bases and J lost 2 bases. CDR3: CALGELNPKVGIRLAIVTDKLIF. As DNA, the CDR3 is TGTGCTCTTGGGGAACTGAACCCAAAGGTGGGGATACGGTTAGCAATCGTTACCGATAAACTCATCTTT.

In the case of this clone: The protein held in TCRdb is that of a much larger clone and does not match this DNA's translation at residue 10, likely because of a read error; the protein shown is translated from the DNA. The J gene is TRDJ1, the V gene TRDV3; a possible D gene is TRDD3 (10 bases). The J gene was missing in TCRdb and was found by matching the end of the DNA to germline. Per germline, CDR1 TVYSNPD and CDR2 GDNSRS (reference sequence). V shed 2 bases and J shed 0 bases, with 34 bases lying between them. The CDR3 loop spans 21 amino acids. The CDR3 sequence is CAFSFLRAYRGIRSYTDKLIF. The CDR3, as DNA: TGTGCCTTTTCCTTCCTACGGGCATACCGGGGGATACGCTCGTACACCGATAAACTCATCTTT.

This clone was seen repeatedly, ten times or more. The protein TCRdb lists belongs to a much larger clone and differs from this DNA's translation at residue 19, which points to a read error; the protein shown is made from the DNA. This sequence joins TRDV1 and TRDJ1, with 9 bases matching TRDD3. No J segment appears in TCRdb, so it was assigned here by matching the sequence to germline. V trimming: 5 bases; J trimming: 0 bases; junction bases outside the gene matches: 34. Germline CDR1 and CDR2: TSWWSYY and QGS. The CDR3 totals 25 residues. The CDR3 sequence: CALGRRRPFLMLVTGGPLHTDKLIF. The CDR3 region has the DNA TGTGCTCTTGGGCGTCGTAGGCCTTTCCTAATGTTGGTTACTGGGGGACCGCTGCACACCGATAAACTCATCTTT.

In its sample, this clone was seen a few times. The protein recorded in TCRdb matches a much larger clone and deviates from this DNA's translation at residue 10, suggesting a read error; the protein here is obtained by translating the DNA. V usage is TRDV2 and J usage is TRDJ1; the D gene is possibly TRDD3 (6 bases). No J gene was available from TCRdb, and it was assigned here by a germline match of the DNA. The CDR3 consists of 17 residues. Germline assignment: CDR1 GEAIGNYY and CDR2 EKD. The germline V and J ends were trimmed by 0 bases and 3 bases, with 19 bases remaining between them. The CDR3 DNA follows: TGTGCCTGTGACACCCCATGGGTGGGGGTTACCTCCGATAAACTCATCTTT. It is translated as CACDTPWVGVTSDKLIF.

This clone turned up a few times. A read error likely explains this, since a far larger clone differs by one base. Other DNA sequences of this sample code for an identical CDR3. The chain employs TRDV2 and TRDJ1; D not resolved. TCRdb does not report a J gene; here it was assigned by matching the DNA to germline references. V lost 0 bases, J lost 0 bases, and 13 bases lay in between. The length of the CDR3 is 16 residues. Looked up from germline, CDR1 is GEAIGNYY and CDR2 is EKD. The CDR3 region has the DNA TGTGCCTGTGACACCGTGGGAGACGGGGACACCGATAAACTCATCTTT. This gives the protein CACDTVGDGDTDKLIF.

This clone was detected a few times. A read error likely explains this, since a far larger clone differs by one base. This CDR3 is also generated by other DNA sequences in the sample. The rearrangement joins TRDV1 to TRDJ1; 10 bases line up with TRDD3. The J gene, absent from TCRdb, was called here by matching the DNA to germline. J was trimmed by 0 bases and V by 3 bases; bases with no gene match: 25. Germline V gives CDR1 TSWWSYY, CDR2 QGS. The CDR3 contains 23 residues. The DNA for the CDR3 is TGTGCTCTTGGGGACCCGACCCCATCCCGTACCGGGGGATACGCGGGGTACACCGATAAACTCATCTTT. Protein product: CALGDPTPSRTGGYAGYTDKLIF.

With regard to this clone: A far larger clone differs by one base, so this is likely a read error. Other DNA sequences in the same sample also yield this CDR3. The J gene went uncalled, whereas the V gene is TRDV3; TRDD3, as called in the table, went unchecked against the DNA. CDR1 is TVYSNPD, CDR2 GDNSRS, per germline (reference sequence). There are 13 residues in the CDR3. The CDR3 sequence: CAFKVGYTDKLIF. The CDR3 DNA reads TGTGCCTTTAAGGTGGGGTACACCGATAAGCTCATCTTT.

This clone was counted between two and nine times. One base separates it from a far larger clone, so it is likely a read error. Other DNA sequences from this sample encode an identical CDR3 as well. This sequence joins TRDV2 and TRDJ1, with 10 bases matching TRDD3. TCRdb offers no J gene call, so here the DNA was matched to germline to obtain one. The germline CDR1 and CDR2 sequences are GEAIGNYY and EKD. The CDR3 sequence is 20 residues long. Trimming at V came to 1 base and at J to 0 bases, leaving 16 bases not matched to a gene. The CDR3 loop is CACDTHPRMLGDRYTDKLIF. The CDR3 nucleotides are TGTGCCTGTGACACGCATCCACGAATGCTGGGGGATAGGTACACCGATAAACTCATCTTT.

Only a few counts were recorded for this clone. TCRdb's protein, taken from a much larger clone, differs from this DNA's translation at residue 5, likely owing to a read error; the protein displayed comes from the DNA. This chain connects TRDV2 to TRDJ1, with 12 nucleotides matching TRDD3. The CDR3 covers 18 residues. The junction had 12 bases not matched to a gene; V was cut back by 2 bases and J by 3 bases. Germline CDR1 is GEAIGNYY and CDR2 is EKD. CDR3 amino acids: CACDIVTSGGYGPDKLIF. The CDR3 DNA is TGTGCCTGTGACATCGTAACCTCTGGGGGATACGGTCCCGATAAACTCATCTTT.

This clone came up a few times. For this DNA, TCRdb reports the protein of a much larger clone, which diverges at residue 10, most likely from a read error; the protein presented here is translated directly from the DNA. This rearrangement joins TRDV1 to TRDJ1, with 7 bases that match TRDD3. TCRdb carries no J gene annotation; the J gene was assigned here by matching the DNA with germline. J was trimmed by 10 bases and V by 0 bases; bases with no gene match: 38. CDR1 and CDR2 (germline): TSWWSYY, QGS. The CDR3 loop spans 24 amino acids. CDR3 nucleotide sequence: TGTGCTCTTGGGGAACTCACTCCACTTACACCCCGTTGGGGGTGGGGGAACGGTTATATGGGACTCATCTTT. It translates to CALGELTPLTPRWGWGNGYMGLIF.